This T cell receptor beta chain was sequenced for a study of OX40 agonist ivuxolimab in advanced cancers. Study overall: Three patients responded partially, comprising one with hepatocellular carcinoma and two with cutaneous melanoma.

Notes on the study in general: Doses of 0.1 to 3.0 mg/kg were accompanied by clonal expansion of CD4+ and CD8+ blood T cells by week 6.

Trimming left V 6 bases short and J 10 bases short, with 16 bases between. This CDR3 is 14 amino acids long. Germline lookup yields CDR1 SEHNR and CDR2 FQNEAQ (reference sequence). Assay used: immunoSEQ multiplex PCR; TCRdb lists only in-frame clones, some missing. The repertoire consists of 55,000 to 70,000 clones, with roughly 82% occurring once and the leading ten covering around 2.5%. Comments on this clone: Its antigen is still unknown.

The TCR originated in an adult with an advanced solid tumor such as melanoma, head and neck, liver or kidney cancer. The rearrangement links TRBV7-9 to TRBJ1-6; D gene uncertain. The sequencing used CD4+ or CD8+ T cells sorted from blood, collected in a trial of the OX40 agonist ivuxolimab. The DNA for the CDR3 is TGTGCCAGCAGTCCCCCTGGGATTGGGTCACCCCTCCACTTT. This gives the protein CASSPPGIGSPLHF.